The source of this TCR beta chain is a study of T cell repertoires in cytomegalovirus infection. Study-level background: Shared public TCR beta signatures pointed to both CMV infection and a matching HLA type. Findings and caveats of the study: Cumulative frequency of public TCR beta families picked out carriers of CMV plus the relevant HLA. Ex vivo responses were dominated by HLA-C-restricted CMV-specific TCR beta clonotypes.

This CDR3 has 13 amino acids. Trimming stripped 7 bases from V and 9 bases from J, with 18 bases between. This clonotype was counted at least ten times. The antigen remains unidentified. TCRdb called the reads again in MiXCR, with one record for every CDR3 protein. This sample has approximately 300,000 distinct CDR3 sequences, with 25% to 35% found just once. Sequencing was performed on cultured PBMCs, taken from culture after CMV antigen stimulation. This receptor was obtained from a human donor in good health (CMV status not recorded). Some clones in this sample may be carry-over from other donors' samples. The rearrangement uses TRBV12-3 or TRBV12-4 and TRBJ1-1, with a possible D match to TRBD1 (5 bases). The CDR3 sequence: CASNFRGRAKAFF. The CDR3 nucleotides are TGTGCCAGCAACTTTAGGGGCAGGGCCAAAGCTTTCTTT.